This TCR beta chain stems from a study of cytomegalovirus exposure and HLA in healthy donors. In the PCR, 60 Vbeta and 13 Jbeta primers were used. Only in-frame clones appear in the TCRdb table, and some are missing; sequencing was by immunoSEQ multiplex PCR. In the table there are 160,000 or so clones, approximately 82% of which are singletons. V lost 2 bases, J lost 5 bases, and 5 bases stayed unmatched. The CDR3 is made up of 17 amino acids. Germline V gene data show CDR1 as SGDLS and CDR2 as YYNGEE. This clone came up a few times. Sequenced sample: PBMCs. The chain links TRBV9 to TRBJ2-2; 14 nucleotides match TRBD2. This TCR was sampled from a male donor in good health and CMV-seronegative. CDR3 DNA sequence: TGTGCCAGCAGCGTGGGACTAGCGGGAGTACGGACCGGGGAGCTGTTTTTT. Translated, it gives CASSVGLAGVRTGELFF.